This T cell receptor beta chain was recorded in a study of blood T cell repertoires in COVID-19. Turning to the study itself: Italy, Spain and the United States were the sources of the convalescent and acute COVID-19 samples. The cDNA or gDNA used as material had been derived from T cells, B-cell-depleted T cells, or PBMCs.

Those enrolled in Seattle joined during active infection and were followed longitudinally afterward. In the original workflow: It was from reference gene primer amplification that nucleated cell counts were estimated. Some clones are missing from TCRdb's copy, which holds only in-frame ones; the method was immunoSEQ multiplex PCR. The V and J calls and clone size come from that table; D and trimming were worked out from the DNA. The table records 100,000 to 150,000 clones, 90% of them present only once. This CDR3 has 13 residues. V was cut by 4 bases and J by 6 bases, with 13 bases left in between. CDR1 is SNHLY, CDR2 FYNNEI, per germline.

The sequence derives from a man in his fifties or sixties with COVID-19, enrolled during active disease. This chain uses TRBV2 with TRBJ2-7, with a weak D call TRBD2 (5 bases). The sample was peripheral blood. CDR3 in DNA: TGTGCCAGCAGTGTCGTTTTGGCGGGCGAGCAGTACTTC. This sequence encodes CASSVVLAGEQYF.